The source of this T cell receptor (beta chain) is a study of T cell clonotyping in hematopoietic cell transplantation. Notes on the study in general: Pathologically expanded recipient clonotypes increased progressively from day 30 to day 180 as diversity fell. Graft donor and pretransplant recipient Inverse Simpson Index values predicted broader posttransplant TCR diversity.

Points on this clone: The antigen is not known.

The table came from immunoSEQ multiplex PCR; TCRdb's copy has only in-frame clones and leaves some out. This sample carries 4,600 or so clones, 65% to 80% of them seen once, and the ten largest clones take approximately 30%. Germline V lookup: CDR1 SGDLS, CDR2 YYNGEE. J was trimmed by 2 bases and V by 4 bases; bases with no gene match: 3. The CDR3 covers 15 residues. The TCR comes from a female patient aged 50-59 years who had an allogeneic stem cell transplant from an unrelated donor, so the T cells may come from the graft donor. Some clones in this sample may be carry-over from other donors' samples. Sample: peripheral blood mononuclear cells, taken 100 days after allogeneic stem cell transplant. V usage is TRBV9 and J usage is TRBJ2-5; 12 bases are a match to TRBD2. This CDR3 is CASSIGLAGQETQYF. The DNA of the CDR3 is TGTGCCAGCAGCATCGGACTAGCGGGGCAAGAGACCCAGTACTTC.